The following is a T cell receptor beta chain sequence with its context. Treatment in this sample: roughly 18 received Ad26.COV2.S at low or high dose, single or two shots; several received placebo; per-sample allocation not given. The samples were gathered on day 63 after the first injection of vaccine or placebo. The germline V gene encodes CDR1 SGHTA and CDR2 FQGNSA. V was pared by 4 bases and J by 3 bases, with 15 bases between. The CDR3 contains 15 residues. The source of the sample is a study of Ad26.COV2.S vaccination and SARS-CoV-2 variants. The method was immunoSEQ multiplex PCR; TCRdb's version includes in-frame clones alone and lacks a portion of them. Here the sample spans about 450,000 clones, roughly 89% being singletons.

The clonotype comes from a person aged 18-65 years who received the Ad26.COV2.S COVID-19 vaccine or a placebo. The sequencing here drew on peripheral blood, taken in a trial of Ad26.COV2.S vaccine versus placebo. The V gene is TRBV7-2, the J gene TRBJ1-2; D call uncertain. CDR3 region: CASSSPAVLDYGYTF. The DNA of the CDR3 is TGTGCCAGCAGCTCCCCGGCCGTGTTGGACTATGGCTACACCTTC.